The 32 T cell receptor beta chains presented below share a single source sample, sequenced in a study of blood T cell repertoires in COVID-19. Produced via immunoSEQ multiplex PCR; TCRdb's table is partial and in-frame only. The sample lists 300,000 or so clones, 90% occurring once. Material: peripheral blood. The receptor set was obtained from a woman between 40 and 55 years old with acute or convalescent COVID-19.

The sample holds a few counts of this clone. This sequence joins TRBV6-5 and TRBJ1-6; 8 bases are a match to TRBD1. Germline assignment: CDR1 MNHEY and CDR2 SVGAGI. This CDR3 contains 14 residues. J gave up 10 bases and V 4 bases, and 6 bases lay outside the gene matches. CDR3: CASSSGQGRSPLHF. The CDR3 nucleotides are TGTGCCAGCAGTTCCGGACAGGGACGATCACCCCTCCACTTT.

The V and J genes are TRBV6-1 and TRBJ1-5, with TRBD1 matching 7 bases. V gave up 1 base and J gave up 5 bases; unmatched junction bases: 8. This CDR3 region has 16 residues. Germline CDR1 MNHNS, CDR2 SASEGT. The CDR3 DNA is TGTGCCAGCAGTGAAGTGACGAGACAGGGTTATCAGCCCCAGCATTTT. Amino acid sequence: CASSEVTRQGYQPQHF.

The J gene is TRBJ2-7, the V gene TRBV10-3, with a tentative D call TRBD2 (6 bases). CDR3 length equals 15 residues. With 2 bases removed from V and 0 bases from J, the gap between germline ends came to 11 bases. CDR1 is ENHRY, CDR2 SYGVKD, per germline. The CDR3 spells CAISETPGGSYEQYV. The CDR3 DNA reads TGTGCCATCAGTGAGACTCCCGGGGGCTCCTACGAGCAGTACGTC.

In DNA form, the CDR3 reads TGTGCCAGCAGCGTAGTTGTGGGAGGGACCTATGGCTACACCTTC. Protein sequence: CASSVVVGGTYGYTF. V usage is TRBV9 and J usage is TRBJ1-2; D is perhaps TRBD1 (5 bases). Germline CDR1 is SGDLS and CDR2 is YYNGEE. There are 15 residues in the CDR3. V shed 0 bases and J shed 4 bases, with 13 bases lying between them.

This clone was observed a few times. The genes are TRBV11-3 and TRBJ1-1; no clear D gene. This CDR3 spans 15 amino acids. CDR1 and CDR2 from the germline V gene are SGHNT and YENEEA. V gave up 9 bases and J gave up 1 base, with 18 bases separating them. The CDR3 is CARSPRSLRNTEAFF. In DNA form, the CDR3 reads TGTGCCAGATCGCCCCGGTCGCTACGGAACACTGAAGCTTTCTTT.

J is TRBJ2-2 and V is TRBV3-1 (or the pseudogene TRBV3-2), with 7 bases fitting TRBD1. The CDR3 loop spans 16 amino acids. Germline lookup yields CDR1 LGHDT and CDR2 YNNKEL (reference sequence). Trimming took 5 bases from V and 9 from J; bases not matched to a gene: 15. The CDR3 is CASSAEGGARPRELFF. The CDR3 DNA reads as TGTGCCAGCAGCGCGGAAGGGGGCGCCAGGCCCAGGGAGCTGTTTTTT.

The V and J genes are TRBV7-9 and TRBJ1-1, with TRBD1 as a possible D gene (5 bases). The CDR3 is 13 residues long. V was trimmed by 6 bases and J by 8 bases, leaving 16 bases between them. Germline V gene sequence: CDR1 SEHNR, CDR2 FQNEAQ (reference sequence). In DNA, the CDR3 is TGTGCCAGCAGACCTTCGGGGGGTTGGGAAGCTTTCTTT. It is translated as CASRPSGGWEAFF.

V gene TRBV7-9 combines with J gene TRBJ1-1; D unclear. The CDR3 has 13 amino acids. Per germline, CDR1 SEHNR and CDR2 FQNEAQ (reference sequence). The V and J ends lost 3 bases and 1 base respectively, with 6 bases between them. The CDR3 nucleotides are TGTGCCAGCAGCTTGGGCACGAACACTGAAGCTTTCTTT. Its translation is CASSLGTNTEAFF.

The chain carries TRBV6-5 and TRBJ1-6, with a tentative D call TRBD1 (6 bases). There are 15 residues in the CDR3. V lost 3 bases, J lost 9 bases, and 15 bases lay in between. CDR1 is MNHEY, CDR2 SVGAGI, per germline. DNA of the CDR3: TGTGCCAGCAGTTATGTGACAGCGGGGGCTTCACCCCTCCACTTT. This encodes CASSYVTAGASPLHF.

The chain recombines TRBV12-5 with TRBJ2-1; maybe TRBD1 (6 bases). The V gene lost 2 bases and the J gene lost 3 bases, with 17 bases spanning the gap. CDR3 length: 17 residues. Germline V gene data show CDR1 as LGHNT and CDR2 as FRNRAP. The CDR3 sequence: CASGLHAWGHIYNEQFF. The CDR3 bases are TGTGCTAGTGGTTTGCATGCATGGGGACACATCTACAATGAGCAGTTCTTC. Drawing the rest from reference TRBV12-5 and TRBJ2-1, the complete variable domain is DARVTQTPRHKVTEMGQEVTMRCQPILGHNTVFWYRQTMMQGLELLAYFRNRAPLDDSGMPKDRFSAEMPDATLATLKIQPSEPRDSAVYFCASGLHAWGHIYNEQFFGPGTRLTVL.

The chain carries TRBV5-1 and TRBJ2-6; D might be TRBD1 (5 bases). Germline V gene lookup returns CDR1 SGHRS and CDR2 YFSETQ. This CDR3 has 16 residues. Deletions cut 1 base from V and 4 bases from J, with 12 bases between. CDR3 protein: CASSLSAGAGANVLTF. CDR3 sequence (DNA): TGCGCCAGCAGCTTGTCTGCTGGGGCCGGGGCCAACGTCCTGACTTTC.

The V call is TRBV19, the J call TRBJ2-1, with 10 bases aligning to TRBD1. The CDR3 totals 20 residues. Germline-derived CDR1 and CDR2 are LNHDA and SQIVND (reference sequence). V was clipped by 6 bases and J by 0 bases; unmatched bases: 17. The CDR3, as DNA: TGTGCCAGTAGCGAACTAGCCGGGACAGGGGCCTCTAGCTCCTACAATGAGCAGTTCTTC. It translates to CASSELAGTGASSSYNEQFF.

The chain links TRBV6-5 to TRBJ2-7; no clear D. The CDR3 consists of 11 residues. The V gene's germline CDR1 is MNHEY and CDR2 SVGAGI. V was trimmed by 8 bases and J by 0 bases, leaving 5 bases between them. CDR3 amino acids: CASHSSYEQYV. CDR3 nucleotides: TGTGCCAGCCACAGCTCCTACGAGCAGTACGTC.

V is TRBV6-5 and J is TRBJ1-2; 7 bases map to TRBD1. Germline CDR1 is MNHEY and CDR2 is SVGAGI. The V and J ends lost 4 bases and 4 bases, in that order; junction bases with no gene match: 3. The CDR3 loop spans 13 amino acids. This CDR3 reads CASSSTGPYGYTF. The CDR3 coding sequence is TGTGCCAGCAGTTCGACAGGGCCCTATGGCTACACCTTC.

The chain carries TRBV19 and TRBJ2-4; D is ambiguous. The CDR3 consists of 12 residues. Trimming shortened V by 3 bases and J by 6 bases, and 6 bases separated the two germline ends. Germline V gives CDR1 LNHDA, CDR2 SQIVND (reference sequence). CDR3 loop: CASSIPGNIQYF. In DNA form, the CDR3 reads TGTGCCAGTAGTATCCCCGGAAACATTCAGTACTTC.

CDR3 bases: TGTGCCAGCAGCTTAGTCCCGCAGGGGGAATTGACCTACAATGAGCAGTTCTTC. Protein: CASSLVPQGELTYNEQFF. This chain joins TRBV11-2 and TRBJ2-1; 7 bases agree with TRBD1. This CDR3 is 18 amino acids long. The V and J ends lost 1 base and 2 bases, in that order; junction bases with no gene match: 11. From germline, CDR1 is SGHAT and CDR2 FQNNGV.

The chain carries TRBV7-2 and TRBJ2-5; TRBD2 is a possible D gene (5 bases). This CDR3 comprises 16 residues. Trimming left V 4 bases short and J 4 bases short, with 19 bases between. Looked up from germline, CDR1 is SGHTA and CDR2 is FQGNSA. The CDR3 DNA is TGTGCCAGCAGCTACCTGAACCACGGTGGAGGAGAGACCCAGTACTTC. It encodes CASSYLNHGGGETQYF.

V usage is TRBV30 and J usage is TRBJ1-1; 8 nucleotides align to TRBD1. CDR3 length: 14 amino acids. Looked up from germline, CDR1 is GTSNPN and CDR2 is SVGIG (reference sequence). V gave up 3 bases and J gave up 3 bases; unmatched junction bases: 6. Here the CDR3 reads CAWSRTGPDTEAFF. CDR3 sequence (DNA): TGTGCCTGGAGCCGGACAGGGCCCGACACTGAAGCTTTCTTT.

The chain joins TRBV5-1 to TRBJ1-2, with D tentatively TRBD1 (6 bases). Trimming stripped 0 bases from V and 3 bases from J, with 15 bases between. CDR3 length: 16 residues. Per germline, CDR1 SGHRS and CDR2 YFSETQ. This chain's CDR3 is CASSLGRSNRDYGYTF. For the CDR3, the DNA is TGCGCCAGCAGCTTGGGTAGATCCAACAGGGACTATGGCTACACCTTC.

V gene TRBV9 combines with J gene TRBJ1-1, with D maybe TRBD1 (5 bases). The CDR3 runs 13 residues. Trimming removed 0 bases at V and 11 bases at J, with 14 bases between. CDR1 is SGDLS, CDR2 YYNGEE, per germline. The CDR3 spells CASSVEARPGAFF. CDR3 nucleotide sequence: TGTGCCAGCAGCGTAGAGGCTCGCCCAGGGGCTTTCTTT.

This chain uses TRBV9 with TRBJ1-4, with TRBD1 identical over 7 bases. CDR1 SGDLS and CDR2 YYNGEE come from the germline V gene. Germline trimming cut 3 bases from V and 8 bases from J; bases unmatched to any gene: 10. CDR3 length: 15 residues. The CDR3 protein is CASSGDTGAGEKLFF. CDR3 nucleotide sequence: TGTGCCAGCAGCGGAGATACAGGGGCAGGCGAAAAACTGTTTTTT. Combining the CDR3 with reference TRBV9 and TRBJ1-4 gives the whole variable domain DSGVTQTPKHLITATGQRVTLRCSPRSGDLSVYWYQQSLDQGLQFLIQYYNGEERAKGNILERFSAQQFPDLHSELNLSSLELGDSALYFCASSGDTGAGEKLFFGSGTQLSVL.

The V gene is TRBV2, the J gene TRBJ2-2; D call uncertain. Germline values: CDR1 SNHLY, CDR2 FYNNEI. V was shortened by 3 bases and J by 6 bases, with 11 bases between the two germline ends. The length of the CDR3 is 14 residues. CDR3 protein: CASSDGSAAGELFF. The CDR3 DNA reads TGTGCCAGCAGTGACGGTAGTGCCGCCGGGGAGCTGTTTTTT.

This rearrangement joins TRBV11-2 to TRBJ1-4, with 7 bases lining up with TRBD1. CDR1 is SGHAT, CDR2 FQNNGV, per germline. With 1 base clipped from V and 3 bases from J, the junction kept 5 bases outside the gene matches. The CDR3 covers 16 residues. CDR3 sequence: CASSLGTQGANEKLFF. The DNA for the CDR3 is TGTGCCAGCAGCTTAGGGACGCAGGGGGCTAATGAAAAACTGTTTTTT.

The chain uses TRBV5-1 and TRBJ2-3, with TRBD2 as a possible D gene (7 bases). The CDR3 contains 15 residues. V lost 1 base and J lost 4, with 13 bases in between. Per the germline V gene, CDR1 is SGHRS and CDR2 is YFSETQ. The CDR3 DNA sequence: TGCGCCAGCAGCTTGCCGGGGGGCGCCGCAGATACGCAGTATTTT. Residues: CASSLPGGAADTQYF.

This clone was found a few times. J is TRBJ1-5 and V is TRBV29-1, with TRBD1 matching 9 bases. CDR1 is SQVTM and CDR2 is ANQGSEA in the germline V gene. The CDR3 runs 13 residues. Trimming at V came to 4 bases and at J to 6 bases, leaving 4 bases not matched to a gene. In DNA form, the CDR3 reads TGCAGCGTTGGGGACAGGGACTTTCAGCCCCAGCATTTT. This translates into CSVGDRDFQPQHF. The whole variable domain, remainder taken from reference TRBV29-1 and TRBJ1-5, is SAVISQKPSRDICQRGTSLTIQCQVDSQVTMMFWYRQQPGQSLTLIATANQGSEATYESGFVIDKFPISRPNLTFSTLTVSNMSPEDSSIYLCSVGDRDFQPQHFGDGTRLSIL.

This chain uses TRBV7-2 with TRBJ2-5, with D unresolved. Trimming pared 1 base from V and 5 bases from J, leaving 14 bases between. CDR1 is SGHTA and CDR2 is FQGNSA in the germline V gene. There are 15 residues in the CDR3. CDR3 amino acids: CASSLGYQVRETQYF. The CDR3 nucleotides read TGTGCCAGCAGCTTAGGGTATCAGGTCAGGGAGACCCAGTACTTC.

V usage is TRBV21-1 and J usage is TRBJ1-3; no check of the table's D call, TRBD1, against the DNA was made. TRBV21-1 is shown as a pseudogene. The CDR3 is made up of 16 amino acids. The CDR3 is CASTIPDQGGRNTIYF. Written as DNA, the CDR3 is TGTGCCAGCACAATCCCCGACCAAGGGGGCAGAAACACCATATATTTT.

The chain uses TRBV7-2 and TRBJ1-5, with D unresolved. The CDR3 length is 13 residues. Trimming took off 5 bases at V and 0 bases at J, with 5 bases between the two ends. Per the germline V gene, CDR1 is SGHTA and CDR2 is FQGNSA. This CDR3 is CASSQSSNQPQHF. CDR3 nucleotides: TGTGCCAGCAGCCAATCTAGCAATCAGCCCCAGCATTTT.

The rearrangement uses TRBV4-1 and TRBJ1-1; D perhaps matches TRBD1 (5 bases). Trimming shortened V by 3 bases and J by 1 base, and 12 bases separated the two germline ends. Germline CDR1 MGHRA, CDR2 YSYEKL. The CDR3 is 15 residues long. CDR3 in amino acids: CASSQRGLGNTEAFF. CDR3 sequence (DNA): TGCGCCAGCAGCCAGCGGGGGTTGGGGAACACTGAAGCTTTCTTT.

The CDR3 loop reads CAWKFGWGPEAFF. The CDR3 DNA follows: TGTGCCTGGAAATTCGGGTGGGGCCCTGAAGCTTTCTTT. This rearrangement joins TRBV30 to TRBJ1-1; TRBD1 is a possible D gene (5 bases). Germline-derived CDR1 and CDR2 are GTSNPN and SVGIG (reference sequence). The V end was cut by 4 bases, the J end by 6 bases, with 15 bases between. This CDR3 region has 13 residues. Full variable domain (remainder filled in from reference TRBV30 and TRBJ1-1): SQTIHQWPATLVQPVGSPLSLECTVEGTSNPNLYWYRQAAGRGLQLLFYSVGIGQISSEVPQNLSASRPQDRQFILSSKKLLLSDSGFYLCAWKFGWGPEAFFGQGTRLTVV.

The J gene is TRBJ1-1, the V gene TRBV6-5; 9 bases match TRBD1. After removal of 2 bases from V and 6 bases from J, the junction contained 7 bases not matched to a gene. This CDR3 has 15 residues. Germline V CDR1 and CDR2: MNHEY, SVGAGI. Here the CDR3 reads CASSYVGTGRAEAFF. The CDR3 bases are TGTGCCAGCAGTTACGTCGGGACAGGGCGGGCTGAAGCTTTCTTT.

V gene TRBV7-2 combines with J gene TRBJ1-3, with TRBD1 matching 8 bases. CDR3 size: 16 residues. The J segment lost 2 bases and the V segment lost 1 base, leaving 4 bases of the junction unmatched. The germline CDR1 and CDR2 sequences are SGHTA and FQGNSA. CDR3 DNA sequence: TGTGCCAGCAGCTTAGTTGTACAGGGGGCTGGAAACACCATATATTTT. It codes for CASSLVVQGAGNTIYF.